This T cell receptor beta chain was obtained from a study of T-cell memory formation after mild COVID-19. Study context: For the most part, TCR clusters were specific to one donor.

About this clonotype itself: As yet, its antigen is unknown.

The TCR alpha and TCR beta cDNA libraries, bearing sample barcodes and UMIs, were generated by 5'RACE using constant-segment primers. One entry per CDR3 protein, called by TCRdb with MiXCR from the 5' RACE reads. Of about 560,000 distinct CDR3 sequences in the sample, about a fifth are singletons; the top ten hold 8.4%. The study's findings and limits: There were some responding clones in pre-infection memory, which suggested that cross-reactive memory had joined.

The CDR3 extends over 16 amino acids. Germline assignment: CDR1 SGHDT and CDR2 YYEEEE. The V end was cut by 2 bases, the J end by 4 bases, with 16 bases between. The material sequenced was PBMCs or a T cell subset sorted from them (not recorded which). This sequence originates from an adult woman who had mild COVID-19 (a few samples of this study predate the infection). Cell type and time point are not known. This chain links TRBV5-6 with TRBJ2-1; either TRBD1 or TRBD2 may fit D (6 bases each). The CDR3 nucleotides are TGTGCCAGCAGCTTAGGGGGGATAATATTATACAATGAGCAGTTCTTC. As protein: CASSLGGIILYNEQFF.